A single sample is the source of the 7 T cell receptor beta chains below, sequenced in a study of shared clonotypes between healthy human individuals. The assay was immunoSEQ multiplex PCR, and TCRdb's table has in-frame clones only and misses some. The sample carries about 680,000 clones, less than 80% recorded once. The sequenced material came from memory CD4+ T cells sorted from blood. Subset meaning: CD45RA-negative fraction. All receptors come from a woman under 40 in good health.

J is TRBJ1-1 and V is TRBV7-8; D remains unclear. V was shortened by 1 base and J by 6 bases, with 9 bases between the two germline ends. This CDR3 comprises 13 residues. Germline values: CDR1 SGHVS, CDR2 FQNEAQ. The CDR3 coding sequence is TGTGCCAGCAGCTTAGACAGTCGCCCTGAAGCTTTCTTT. Translating it yields CASSLDSRPEAFF.

The genes are TRBV2 and TRBJ2-5; D may match TRBD1 or TRBD2 (6 bases each). The V gene's germline CDR1 is SNHLY and CDR2 FYNNEI. This CDR3 has 15 residues. V lost 2 bases, J lost 6 bases, and 16 bases lay in between. This CDR3 reads CASSERSGGGKTQYF. CDR3 nucleotide sequence: TGTGCCAGCAGTGAAAGGAGCGGAGGGGGGAAGACCCAGTACTTC.

CDR3 coding DNA: TGTGCCAGCCGAGACTCTGGAAACACCATATATTTT. It is translated as CASRDSGNTIYF. The chain couples TRBV28 to TRBJ1-3; D gene ambiguous. Between the trimmed V and J ends, which lost 8 bases and 0 bases, there was a span of 5 bases. Germline CDR1 reads MDHEN; CDR2 reads SYDVKM. The CDR3 length is 12 residues.

This clone appeared a few times. The genes are TRBV25-1 and TRBJ2-1; 8 positions agree with TRBD1. The germline CDR1 and CDR2 sequences are MGHDK and SYGVNS. The CDR3 sequence is 17 residues long. The trim removed 3 bases at V and 2 bases at J, leaving 9 bases unmatched. CDR3 region: CASSDTRGPMAYNEQFF. The DNA of the CDR3 is TGTGCCAGCAGTGACACCAGGGGGCCTATGGCCTACAATGAGCAGTTCTTC.

This clone was found a few times. The rearrangement uses TRBV28 and TRBJ2-6, with D unresolved. V dropped 6 bases and J dropped 1 base, with 7 bases sitting between them. This CDR3 is 14 amino acids long. Germline CDR1 is MDHEN and CDR2 is SYDVKM. CDR3 sequence reads: CASRDGSGANVLTF. Here the CDR3 DNA reads TGTGCCAGCAGAGATGGGTCTGGGGCCAACGTCCTGACTTTC.

CDR3 sequence reads: CASSAGVYNEQFF. Written as DNA, the CDR3 is TGCGCCAGCAGTGCAGGGGTGTACAATGAGCAGTTCTTC. This chain joins TRBV10-1 and TRBJ2-1; D is perhaps TRBD1 (6 bases). The CDR3 covers 13 residues. The V and J ends lost 4 bases and 4 bases respectively, with 8 bases between them. Germline V CDR1 and CDR2: WNHNN, SYGVQD (reference sequence).

This clone occurred a few times. The rearrangement joins TRBV28 to TRBJ1-1; 9 bases are a match to TRBD1. Germline CDR1 and CDR2: MDHEN and SYDVKM. V gave up 5 bases and J gave up 1 base; unmatched junction bases: 5. The CDR3 runs to 15 residues. The CDR3: CASSPLQGANTEAFF. The CDR3 coding sequence is TGTGCCAGCAGTCCCCTACAGGGGGCGAACACTGAAGCTTTCTTT.